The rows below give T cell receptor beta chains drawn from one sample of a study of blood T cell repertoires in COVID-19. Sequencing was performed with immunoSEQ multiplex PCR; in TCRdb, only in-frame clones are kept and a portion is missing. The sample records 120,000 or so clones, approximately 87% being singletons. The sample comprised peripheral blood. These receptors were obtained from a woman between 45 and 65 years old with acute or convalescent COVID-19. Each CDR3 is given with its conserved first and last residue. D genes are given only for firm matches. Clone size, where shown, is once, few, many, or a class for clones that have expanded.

CDR3aa: CASRQGLYGYTF
CDR3nt: TGTGCCAGCAGGCAGGGTTTGTATGGCTACACCTTC
d_gene: .
abundance: .
v_gene: TRBV6-5
j_gene: TRBJ1-2

CDR3aa: CASSPGQLNANTEAFF
CDR3nt: TGCGCCAGCAGCCCCGGACAGCTCAATGCCAACACTGAAGCTTTCTTT
d_gene: .
abundance: once
v_gene: TRBV5-1
j_gene: TRBJ1-1

CDR3aa: CASSFQWENSPLHF
CDR3nt: TGCGCCAGCAGCTTTCAGTGGGAGAATTCACCCCTCCACTTT
d_gene: .
abundance: .
v_gene: TRBV5-1
j_gene: TRBJ1-6

CDR3aa: CASSFRVSYNEQFF
CDR3nt: TGTGCCAGCAGCTTCAGGGTCTCCTACAATGAGCAGTTCTTC
d_gene: .
abundance: .
v_gene: TRBV7-2
j_gene: TRBJ2-1

CDR3aa: CASSSDPRDYGYTF
CDR3nt: TGCGCCAGCAGCTCGGACCCGAGGGACTATGGCTACACCTTC
d_gene: .
abundance: .
v_gene: TRBV5-1
j_gene: TRBJ1-2

CDR3aa: CASSPTGGLNGYTF
CDR3nt: TGTGCCAGCAGCCCGACAGGGGGTTTAAATGGCTACACCTTC
d_gene: TRBD1
abundance: once
v_gene: TRBV2
j_gene: TRBJ1-2

CDR3aa: CASSFGGTDTQYF
CDR3nt: TGCGCCAGCAGCTTTGGAGGCACAGATACGCAGTATTTT
d_gene: .
abundance: .
v_gene: TRBV5-1
j_gene: TRBJ2-3

CDR3aa: CAWNAQQDTEAFF
CDR3nt: TGTGCCTGGAACGCGCAGCAGGACACTGAAGCTTTCTTT
d_gene: .
abundance: .
v_gene: TRBV30
j_gene: TRBJ1-1

CDR3aa: CASTKLSDRNTEAFF
CDR3nt: TGTGCCAGCACCAAACTCTCGGACAGGAACACTGAAGCTTTCTTT
d_gene: .
abundance: .
v_gene: TRBV6-6
j_gene: TRBJ1-1

CDR3aa: CASSLVQGTDQPQHF
CDR3nt: TGTGCCAGCAGCTTAGTGCAGGGTACGGATCAGCCCCAGCATTTT
d_gene: .
abundance: .
v_gene: TRBV7-2
j_gene: TRBJ1-5

CDR3aa: CASSLQGSYNSPLHF
CDR3nt: TGTGCCAGCAGCTTGCAGGGTTCCTATAATTCACCCCTCCACTTT
d_gene: .
abundance: .
v_gene: TRBV11-2
j_gene: TRBJ1-6

CDR3aa: CASSHRVGTGELFF
CDR3nt: TGCGCCAGCAGCCACAGGGTTGGCACCGGGGAGCTGTTTTTT
d_gene: .
abundance: .
v_gene: TRBV4-1
j_gene: TRBJ2-2

CDR3aa: CASSVDPGQGNTEAFF
CDR3nt: TGTGCCAGCAGCGTAGACCCGGGACAGGGGAACACTGAAGCTTTCTTT
d_gene: TRBD1
abundance: .
v_gene: TRBV9
j_gene: TRBJ1-1

CDR3aa: CSVSLWEGLGANVLTF
CDR3nt: TGCAGCGTTTCCCTCTGGGAGGGACTTGGGGCCAACGTCCTGACTTTC
d_gene: TRBD2
abundance: .
v_gene: TRBV29-1
j_gene: TRBJ2-6

CDR3aa: CAWSREGAREQYF
CDR3nt: TGTGCCTGGAGTCGAGAGGGGGCCCGAGAGCAGTACTTC
d_gene: TRBD1
abundance: .
v_gene: TRBV30
j_gene: TRBJ2-7

CDR3aa: CASSFRGARGGYTF
CDR3nt: TGTGCCAGCAGTTTTCGGGGGGCACGTGGTGGCTACACCTTC
d_gene: .
abundance: once
v_gene: TRBV27
j_gene: TRBJ1-2

CDR3aa: CASSYSPRDEQYF
CDR3nt: TGTGCCAGCAGTTACTCCCCTCGGGACGAGCAGTACTTC
d_gene: .
abundance: .
v_gene: TRBV6-5
j_gene: TRBJ2-7

CDR3aa: CASSFITDTQYF
CDR3nt: TGTGCCAGCAGTTTCATCACAGATACGCAGTATTTT
d_gene: .
abundance: .
v_gene: TRBV12-3/TRBV12-4
j_gene: TRBJ2-3

CDR3aa: CASRPDSSNQPQHF
CDR3nt: TGTGCCAGCAGGCCAGACAGTAGCAATCAGCCCCAGCATTTT
d_gene: .
abundance: few
v_gene: TRBV6-5
j_gene: TRBJ1-5

CDR3aa: CASSQAPTAYYEQYF
CDR3nt: TGTGCCAGCAGCCAAGCACCGACAGCCTACTACGAGCAGTACTTC
d_gene: .
abundance: .
v_gene: TRBV3-1/TRBV3-2
j_gene: TRBJ2-7

CDR3aa: CASSLEVRHQETQYF
CDR3nt: TGTGCCAGCAGCTTAGAGGTCAGACATCAAGAGACCCAGTACTTC
d_gene: .
abundance: .
v_gene: TRBV7-6
j_gene: TRBJ2-5

CDR3aa: CASRDRGSYGYTF
CDR3nt: TGTGCCAGCAGGGACAGGGGCTCCTATGGCTACACCTTC
d_gene: TRBD1
abundance: .
v_gene: TRBV2
j_gene: TRBJ1-2

CDR3aa: CASSSQGILMQYF
CDR3nt: TGTGCCAGCAGTTCACAGGGGATCCTTATGCAGTATTTT
d_gene: TRBD1
abundance: .
v_gene: TRBV12-3/TRBV12-4
j_gene: TRBJ2-3

CDR3aa: CASSHRGGEETQYF
CDR3nt: TGCGCCAGCAGCCACCGGGGGGGAGAAGAGACCCAGTACTTC
d_gene: TRBD2
abundance: .
v_gene: TRBV4-1
j_gene: TRBJ2-5

CDR3aa: CASSQGGSNQPQHF
CDR3nt: TGTGCCAGCAGCCAGGGAGGAAGCAATCAGCCCCAGCATTTT
d_gene: .
abundance: few
v_gene: TRBV3-1/TRBV3-2
j_gene: TRBJ1-5

CDR3aa: CATSGDRANTGELFF
CDR3nt: TGTGCCACCAGTGGGGACAGGGCGAACACCGGGGAGCTGTTTTTT
d_gene: TRBD1
abundance: once
v_gene: TRBV24-1
j_gene: TRBJ2-2